The 30 T cell receptor beta chains listed next were all sequenced from one sample in a study of shared T cell receptors in the human thymus (dated by TCRdb to about 2021). The library was generated by the immunoSEQ multiplex PCR assay. TCRdb re-hosts the immuneACCESS table, in-frame sequences only. Its copies lack some clones; in the studies checked, an unresolved V gene accounts for under half of them, and the cause for the rest is not known. A total of about 380,000 clones appear in this sample, about 95% of them only once. The ten largest account for approximately 0.02% of the sample. What was sequenced was thymocytes. The receptors come from a human donor.

This chain connects TRBV5-6 to TRBJ2-2, with 7 bases aligning to TRBD1. Germline V gene sequence: CDR1 SGHDT, CDR2 YYEEEE. After removal of 3 bases from V and 6 bases from J, the junction contained 11 bases not matched to a gene. The CDR3 is 16 residues long. Here the CDR3 DNA reads TGTGCCAGCAGCTCCAAGACAGGGTCGAGGCCCGGGGAGCTGTTTTTT. Amino acid sequence: CASSSKTGSRPGELFF.

The genes are TRBV25-1 and TRBJ1-2; D ambiguous. V dropped 5 bases and J dropped 4 bases, with 17 bases sitting between them. Germline V CDR1 and CDR2: MGHDK, SYGVNS. The CDR3 is made up of 15 amino acids. The CDR3 loop reads CASSQGVSLPYGYTF. The CDR3 DNA follows: TGTGCCAGCAGTCAAGGTGTAAGTCTTCCCTATGGCTACACCTTC.

The chain uses TRBV14 and TRBJ2-1, with 10 bases fitting TRBD2. V was clipped by 3 bases and J by 1 base; unmatched bases: 6. The germline V gene encodes CDR1 SGHDN and CDR2 FVKESK. The CDR3 consists of 17 residues. The CDR3 sequence: CASSHTSSGSSYNEQFF. DNA for the CDR3: TGTGCCAGCAGCCATACTTCTAGCGGGAGTTCCTACAATGAGCAGTTCTTC. The full variable domain, in which reference TRBV14 and TRBJ2-1 provide the parts outside the CDR3, is EAGVTQFPSHSVIEKGQTVTLRCDPISGHDNLYWYRRVMGKEIKFLLHFVKESKQDESGMPNNRFLAERTGGTYSTLKVQPAELEDSGVYFCASSHTSSGSSYNEQFFGPGTRLTVL.

This clone was observed once. The genes are TRBV6-4 and TRBJ2-1, with TRBD2 matching 9 bases. Per germline, CDR1 MRHNA and CDR2 SNTAGT. This CDR3 is built from 15 residues. The ends lost 2 bases at V and 10 bases at J; junction bases unmatched: 9. CDR3 in DNA: TGTGCCAGCAGTGACACGAAGGGGACTAGCAGCGAGCAGTTCTTC. Protein product: CASSDTKGTSSEQFF.

V gene TRBV27 combines with J gene TRBJ2-5; TRBD2 aligns across 12 bases. CDR1 is MNHEY, CDR2 SMNVEV, per germline (reference sequence). The CDR3 is 15 residues long. J lost 2 bases, V lost 4 bases, and 2 bases had no gene match. DNA for the CDR3: TGTGCCAGCAGTTCGGGACTAGCGGGTCAAGAGACCCAGTACTTC. Protein product: CASSSGLAGQETQYF.

This clone was seen once. The chain carries TRBV5-1 and TRBJ2-7; 12 bases are a match to TRBD2. The length of the CDR3 is 16 residues. The V gene end was trimmed by 0 bases and the J gene end by 3 bases; junction bases not matched to a gene: 4. Germline-derived CDR1 and CDR2 are SGHRS and YFSETQ. The CDR3 bases are TGCGCCAGCAGCTTGGAGCCTAGCGGGAGGGTCTACGAGCAGTACTTC. Translated: CASSLEPSGRVYEQYF.

This sequence joins TRBV19 and TRBJ2-2; D remains unclear. This CDR3 comprises 10 residues. CDR1 is LNHDA, CDR2 SQIVND, per germline (reference sequence). The V end was cut by 10 bases, the J end by 3 bases, with 3 bases between. CDR3 nucleotides: TGTGCCACCCACACCGGGGAGCTGTTTTTT. This sequence encodes CATHTGELFF. Full variable domain (missing parts from reference TRBV19 and TRBJ2-2): DGGITQSPKYLFRKEGQNVTLSCEQNLNHDAMYWYRQDPGQGLRLIYYSQIVNDFQKGDIAEGYSVSREKKESFPLTVTSAQKNPTAFYLCATHTGELFFGEGSRLTVL.

The rearrangement joins TRBV29-1 to TRBJ2-7; 7 bases fit TRBD2. V gave up 0 bases and J gave up 4 bases; unmatched junction bases: 15. CDR3 length equals 17 residues. Germline V CDR1 and CDR2: SQVTM, ANQGSEA. The CDR3 is CSVEDGTGGEFKYEQYF. In DNA form, the CDR3 reads TGCAGCGTTGAAGATGGGACTGGGGGGGAGTTCAAGTACGAGCAGTACTTC.

CDR3 in amino acids: CASSLTSGLVYNEQFF. Here the CDR3 DNA reads TGTGCCAGCAGCTTAACGTCCGGACTTGTCTACAATGAGCAGTTCTTC. V and J are TRBV7-3 and TRBJ2-1; D might be TRBD2 (5 bases). The CDR3 sequence is 16 residues long. V was pared by 0 bases and J by 3 bases, with 12 bases between. Per germline, CDR1 SGHTA and CDR2 FQGTGA.

The V call is TRBV5-6, the J call TRBJ2-2; 7 bases are shared with TRBD1. V shed 0 bases, J shed 1 base, and the junction held 12 bases outside the gene matches. CDR3 length: 19 amino acids. CDR1 is SGHDT, CDR2 YYEEEE, per germline. The CDR3: CASSLGLSKGALNTGELFF. The CDR3 nucleotides read TGTGCCAGCAGCTTGGGGTTGAGCAAGGGGGCTTTGAACACCGGGGAGCTGTTTTTT.

Only one count was recorded for this clone. The rearrangement links TRBV7-9 to TRBJ1-1; D is unresolved. Trimming removed 3 bases from V and 2 bases from J, with 13 bases in between. Germline V CDR1 and CDR2: SEHNR, FQNEAQ (reference sequence). CDR3 length: 15 amino acids. This CDR3 reads CASSFQAESNTEAFF. The CDR3 bases are TGTGCCAGCAGCTTCCAGGCGGAATCTAACACTGAAGCTTTCTTT.

V gene TRBV11-3 combines with J gene TRBJ2-7, with a possible D match to TRBD2 (6 bases). CDR3 size: 16 residues. CDR1 is SGHNT, CDR2 YENEEA, per germline. Trimming removed 5 bases at V and 1 base at J, with 18 bases between. CDR3 region: CASSLRIAGSSYEQYF. The DNA of the CDR3 is TGTGCCAGCAGCCTACGAATCGCGGGATCATCCTACGAGCAGTACTTC.

This clone appeared once. This chain connects TRBV5-1 to TRBJ2-2; 8 bases are shared with TRBD1. This CDR3 is 15 amino acids long. In germline, CDR1 is SGHRS, CDR2 YFSETQ. V was clipped by 4 bases and J by 3 bases; unmatched bases: 5. The CDR3 loop is CASSPQGDDTGELFF. The DNA of the CDR3 is TGCGCCAGCAGCCCACAGGGGGACGACACCGGGGAGCTGTTTTTT.

The chain is built from TRBV6-5 and TRBJ1-5; tentatively, D is TRBD1 (5 bases). V dropped 0 bases and J dropped 9 bases, with 18 bases sitting between them. Germline values: CDR1 MNHEY, CDR2 SVGAGI. The CDR3 consists of 16 residues. The CDR3 DNA is TGTGCCAGCAGTTACTCGATGGGGGGTATCGACGGGCCCCAGCATTTT. As protein: CASSYSMGGIDGPQHF.

This clone is a singleton in its sample. The CDR3 protein is CASSFRSGANVLTF. As DNA, the CDR3 is TGTGCCAGCAGTTTCAGATCTGGGGCCAACGTCCTGACTTTC. The chain carries TRBV27 and TRBJ2-6, with unresolved D. Germline V gene data show CDR1 as MNHEY and CDR2 as SMNVEV (reference sequence). The CDR3 has 14 amino acids. Trimming left V 3 bases short and J 1 base short, with 4 bases between.

The J gene is TRBJ2-2, the V gene TRBV11-2, with D uncertain. V was trimmed by 2 bases and J by 3 bases, leaving 10 bases between them. This CDR3 has 15 amino acids. Germline V CDR1 and CDR2: SGHAT, FQNNGV. In nucleotides, the CDR3 is TGTGCCAGCAGCTTAATACTTAAGGACACCGGGGAGCTGTTTTTT. As protein: CASSLILKDTGELFF. The full variable domain, with the rest looked up from reference TRBV11-2 and TRBJ2-2, is EAGVAQSPRYKIIEKRQSVAFWCNPISGHATLYWYQQILGQGPKLLIQFQNNGVVDDSQLPKDRFSAERLKGVDSTLKIQPAKLEDSAVYLCASSLILKDTGELFFGEGSRLTVL.

This sequence joins TRBV27 and TRBJ1-6, with 9 bases matching TRBD1. The junction had 9 bases not matched to a gene; V was cut back by 5 bases and J by 10 bases. The CDR3 length is 15 residues. Looked up from germline, CDR1 is MNHEY and CDR2 is SMNVEV (reference sequence). CDR3 DNA: TGTGCCAGCAGTCATCGGACAGGGGTACGGTCACCCCTCCACTTT. Its protein is CASSHRTGVRSPLHF.

This chain uses TRBV5-5 with TRBJ1-1, with D tentatively TRBD1 (5 bases). The CDR3 totals 14 residues. CDR1 is SGHKS, CDR2 YYEKEE, per germline (reference sequence). V was cut by 4 bases and J by 5 bases, with 15 bases left in between. Here the CDR3 DNA reads TGTGCCAGCAGCGTACCCCGGGACGGAACTGAAGCTTTCTTT. Translated: CASSVPRDGTEAFF. The variable domain in full, with the rest retrieved from reference TRBV5-5 and TRBJ1-1, is DAGVTQSPTHLIKTRGQQVTLRCSPISGHKSVSWYQQVLGQGPQFIFQYYEKEERGRGNFPDRFSARQFPNYSSELNVNALLLGDSALYLCASSVPRDGTEAFFGQGTRLTVV.

This rearrangement joins TRBV27 to TRBJ2-1; the D gene is possibly TRBD2 (5 bases). The CDR3 is 13 amino acids. V lost 6 bases and J 3 bases, leaving 9 bases between the germline ends. Germline lookup yields CDR1 MNHEY and CDR2 SMNVEV (reference sequence). CDR3 DNA: TGTGCCAGCAGGGTGACTATCTACAATGAGCAGTTCTTC. Its protein product is CASRVTIYNEQFF.

Here the CDR3 reads CASSESYRPTNEKLFF. The CDR3 DNA follows: TGCGCCAGCAGTGAGTCCTACAGGCCCACTAATGAAAAACTGTTTTTT. The gene calls are TRBV10-1 and TRBJ1-4; possible D gene TRBD1, 5 bases. This CDR3 comprises 16 residues. V lost 0 bases and J 2 bases, leaving 10 bases between the germline ends. Germline V lookup: CDR1 WNHNN, CDR2 SYGVQD (reference sequence).

The chain links TRBV11-2 to TRBJ2-7; the match to TRBD2 covers 7 bases. The J segment lost 5 bases and the V segment lost 5 bases, leaving 18 bases of the junction unmatched. The CDR3 extends over 17 amino acids. Germline V gene lookup returns CDR1 SGHAT and CDR2 FQNNGV. CDR3 residues: CASSTEGLGREMNEQYF. CDR3 DNA: TGTGCCAGCAGCACGGAAGGGTTGGGGCGGGAGATGAACGAGCAGTACTTC.

The gene calls are TRBV30 and TRBJ1-1, with D hard to call. The CDR3 extends over 16 amino acids. Germline V gene sequence: CDR1 GTSNPN, CDR2 SVGIG (reference sequence). V was trimmed by 3 bases and J by 0 bases, leaving 17 bases between them. Written as DNA, the CDR3 is TGTGCCTGGAGGAGAGAAGGCATAACATTGAACACTGAAGCTTTCTTT. Translating it yields CAWRREGITLNTEAFF.

The rearrangement joins TRBV11-2 to TRBJ2-1; maybe TRBD1 (6 bases). V lost 5 bases and J 12 bases, leaving 17 bases between the germline ends. Looked up from germline, CDR1 is SGHAT and CDR2 is FQNNGV. The CDR3 loop spans 13 amino acids. This CDR3 is CASSRTGLQRQFF. In DNA, the CDR3 is TGTGCCAGCAGCCGAACAGGGCTCCAAAGGCAGTTCTTC.

The chain employs TRBV10-1 and TRBJ2-7; TRBD2 matches 10 bases. Germline CDR1 reads WNHNN; CDR2 reads SYGVQD (reference sequence). V shed 4 bases and J 3 bases; nucleotides not matched to a gene: 6. The CDR3 consists of 15 residues. The CDR3 region has the DNA TGCGCCAGCAGTGGCGGACTAGCGGACCACTACGAGCAGTACTTC. It specifies CASSGGLADHYEQYF.

This chain uses TRBV7-9 with TRBJ2-7; D unclear. V shed 4 bases and J shed 0 bases, with 7 bases lying between them. The length of the CDR3 is 13 residues. The germline V gene has CDR1 SEHNR and CDR2 FQNEAQ (reference sequence). The CDR3 reads CASSSNYSYEQYF. CDR3 sequence (DNA): TGTGCCAGCAGCTCCAACTACTCCTACGAGCAGTACTTC.

The chain uses TRBV19 and TRBJ2-7; D is possibly TRBD1 or TRBD2 (7 bases each). CDR3 length: 16 amino acids. Trimming left V 4 bases short and J 3 bases short, with 19 bases between. CDR1 is LNHDA, CDR2 SQIVND, per germline (reference sequence). CDR3 loop: CASSTTTGEGRYEQYF. In DNA form, the CDR3 reads TGTGCCAGTAGTACCACTACAGGGGAGGGGCGCTACGAGCAGTACTTC.

The chain recombines TRBV7-3 with TRBJ2-3; 9 bases agree with TRBD2. The CDR3 totals 17 residues. The V and J ends lost 4 bases and 0 bases, in that order; junction bases with no gene match: 8. Germline CDR1 and CDR2: SGHTA and FQGTGA. In nucleotides, the CDR3 is TGTGCCAGCAGCTCGTCCCCTAGCGGGGCTAGCACAGATACGCAGTATTTT. Its translation: CASSSSPSGASTDTQYF.

The V and J genes are TRBV29-1 and TRBJ2-7; the match to TRBD2 covers 8 bases. After removal of 0 bases from V and 6 bases from J, the junction contained 10 bases not matched to a gene. The V gene's germline CDR1 is SQVTM and CDR2 ANQGSEA. CDR3 length: 15 residues. CDR3 DNA sequence: TGCAGCGTTGAAGATCTGGTAGCGGGAAAATCCGAGCAGTACTTC. Its translation is CSVEDLVAGKSEQYF.

The chain has TRBV5-1 and TRBJ1-1, with D tentatively TRBD1 (5 bases). The CDR3 runs to 17 residues. Germline V gene data show CDR1 as SGHRS and CDR2 as YFSETQ. V was trimmed by 0 bases and J by 1 base, leaving 16 bases between them. CDR3 protein: CASSLVGSGLRNTEAFF. Here the CDR3 DNA reads TGCGCCAGCAGCTTGGTAGGCTCAGGGCTGAGGAACACTGAAGCTTTCTTT.

The rearrangement joins TRBV7-9 to TRBJ2-3; possible D gene TRBD1, 5 bases. V lost 5 bases and J 6 bases, leaving 12 bases between the germline ends. The CDR3 spans 13 residues. Germline V lookup: CDR1 SEHNR, CDR2 FQNEAQ (reference sequence). The DNA for the CDR3 is TGTGCCAGCAGCGCAGGGTTTAGGGATACGCAGTATTTT. Its protein is CASSAGFRDTQYF. Full variable domain (rest looked up from reference TRBV7-9 and TRBJ2-3): DTGVSQNPRHKITKRGQNVTFRCDPISEHNRLYWYRQTLGQGPEFLTYFQNEAQLEKSRLLSDRFSAERPKGSFSTLEIQRTEQGDSAMYLCASSAGFRDTQYFGPGTRLTVL.